The 23 T cell receptor beta chains presented below share a single source sample, sequenced in a study of regulatory T cells in long-lasting Graves disease. Arm-PCR of CDR3 regions and iRepertoire HTBI primers were used to build TCR beta libraries. TCRdb re-called the multiplex PCR reads through MiXCR, storing one row per CDR3 protein. The sample holds about 660,000 distinct CDR3 sequences, about 30% seen once. Time point here: persistent/refractory GD, antithyroid drugs over 5 years with positive TRAb. After RNA was extracted from PBMCs, the TCR library was made from it. The sequencing here drew on peripheral blood mononuclear cells (PBMCs), taken when the disease was refractory, from a patient treated with antithyroid drugs. Source of these receptors: a female donor with Graves disease.

The chain carries TRBV12-3 or TRBV12-4 and TRBJ1-4; 9 bases map to TRBD1. The J segment lost 3 bases and the V segment lost 3 bases, leaving 17 bases of the junction unmatched. The CDR3 is 20 amino acids. The CDR3 nucleotides read TGTGCCAGCAGTTTCACCCCCGGGACAGGGCGATTTTCTGCTAATGAAAAACTGTTTTTT. This sequence encodes CASSFTPGTGRFSANEKLFF.

The rearrangement links TRBV5-1 to TRBJ2-5, with D unclear. Trimming removed 0 bases at V and 0 bases at J, with 6 bases between. Germline assignment: CDR1 SGHRS and CDR2 YFSETQ. The CDR3 runs 14 residues. The CDR3 region is CASSLDWYQETQYF. CDR3 in DNA: TGCGCCAGCAGCTTGGACTGGTACCAAGAGACCCAGTACTTC.

The chain recombines TRBV11-1 with TRBJ1-3, with D unclear. CDR3 size: 16 residues. Germline CDR1 SGHAT, CDR2 FQDESV (reference sequence). V lost 5 bases and J 2 bases, leaving 16 bases between the germline ends. The CDR3 region has the DNA TGTGCCAGCAGCCCAGGTGCCTATCCGACTGGAAACACCATATATTTT. Translation: CASSPGAYPTGNTIYF.

The V and J genes are TRBV7-3 and TRBJ1-2; D is uncertain. Germline V gene lookup returns CDR1 SGHTA and CDR2 FQGTGA. The CDR3 runs to 15 residues. The V end was cut by 4 bases, the J end by 4 bases, with 16 bases between. The CDR3 region is CASSSDVRPTYGYTF. In DNA form, the CDR3 reads TGTGCCAGCAGCTCGGACGTCAGGCCCACCTATGGCTACACCTTC.

The chain's CDR3 is CASSQSTGPYEQYF. CDR3 bases: TGTGCCAGCAGCCAATCGACAGGACCCTACGAGCAGTACTTC. This sequence joins TRBV14 and TRBJ2-7; possibly TRBD1 for D (6 bases). The CDR3 covers 14 residues. V gave up 2 bases and J gave up 2 bases, with 10 bases separating them. Germline lookup yields CDR1 SGHDN and CDR2 FVKESK.

A few counts support this clonotype. This chain links TRBV29-1 with TRBJ1-1; a possible D gene is TRBD1 (5 bases). Per the germline V gene, CDR1 is SQVTM and CDR2 is ANQGSEA. Trimming left V 7 bases short and J 0 bases short, with 12 bases between. This CDR3 region has 13 residues. CDR3 sequence reads: CSASGIMNTEAFF. Here the CDR3 DNA reads TGCAGCGCCTCAGGGATAATGAACACTGAAGCTTTCTTT. Full variable domain (missing parts from reference TRBV29-1 and TRBJ1-1): SAVISQKPSRDICQRGTSLTIQCQVDSQVTMMFWYRQQPGQSLTLIATANQGSEATYESGFVIDKFPISRPNLTFSTLTVSNMSPEDSSIYLCSASGIMNTEAFFGQGTRLTVV.

This chain links TRBV28 with TRBJ2-7; D uncertain. Trimming took off 3 bases at V and 1 base at J, with 10 bases between the two ends. Germline lookup yields CDR1 MDHEN and CDR2 SYDVKM. This CDR3 is built from 14 residues. The chain's CDR3 is CASSFWKASYEQYF. Written as DNA, the CDR3 is TGTGCCAGCAGTTTCTGGAAAGCATCCTACGAGCAGTACTTC. Complete variable domain (other parts from reference TRBV28 and TRBJ2-7): DVKVTQSSRYLVKRTGEKVFLECVQDMDHENMFWYRQDPGLGLRLIYFSYDVKMKEKGDIPEGYSVSREKKERFSLILESASTNQTSMYLCASSFWKASYEQYFGPGTRLTVT.

The chain is built from TRBV30 and TRBJ2-7; 8 nucleotides match TRBD2. The CDR3 consists of 13 residues. With V trimmed by 2 bases and J by 3 bases, 3 bases remained unmatched. Germline V gives CDR1 GTSNPN, CDR2 SVGIG (reference sequence). The DNA of the CDR3 is TGTGCCTGGAGTATTACTAGCGGCTACGAGCAGTACTTC. This encodes CAWSITSGYEQYF.

This clonotype has just a few counts. This sequence joins TRBV5-1 and TRBJ1-5; no reliable D call. The CDR3 extends over 14 amino acids. Germline CDR1 reads SGHRS; CDR2 reads YFSETQ. V lost 0 bases and J lost 4, with 8 bases in between. CDR3 sequence: CASSLAPGNQPQHF. Here the CDR3 DNA reads TGCGCCAGCAGCTTGGCCCCTGGGAATCAGCCCCAGCATTTT.

This sequence joins TRBV18 and TRBJ2-7; TRBD2 is a possible D gene (5 bases). The CDR3 sequence is 13 residues long. Germline CDR1 KGHSH, CDR2 LQKENI. Trimming cost V 5 bases and J 2 bases, with 10 bases left between them. CDR3 DNA: TGTGCCAGCTCAAGGCGGGTTACCTACGAGCAGTACTTC. The encoded protein is CASSRRVTYEQYF.

The V and J genes are TRBV20-1 and TRBJ1-2; 12 nucleotides align to TRBD1. Trimming at V came to 1 base and at J to 3 bases, leaving 15 bases not matched to a gene. Germline V lookup: CDR1 DFQATT, CDR2 SNEGSKA (reference sequence). This CDR3 has 19 residues. The CDR3 DNA reads as TGCAGTGCTAGAGCCAGCCCCCGGGACAGGGGGCGCGAGGACTATGGCTACACCTTC. Translating it yields CSARASPRDRGREDYGYTF.

V gene TRBV29-1 combines with J gene TRBJ1-5; D gene ambiguous. Trimming removed 5 bases at V and 5 bases at J, with 10 bases between. The germline V gene has CDR1 SQVTM and CDR2 ANQGSEA. This CDR3 contains 12 residues. The CDR3 coding sequence is TGCAGCGTTCGGCACGGCGATCAGCCCCAGCATTTT. Its translation is CSVRHGDQPQHF.

In its sample, this clonotype was seen a few times. The chain has TRBV11-2 and TRBJ1-4, with 7 bases identical to TRBD1. Trimming removed 0 bases from V and 7 bases from J; junction bases left unmatched: 5. Germline loops: CDR1 SGHAT, CDR2 FQNNGV. The CDR3 sequence is 15 residues long. This CDR3 reads CASSLEGRGGEKLFF. The CDR3 DNA sequence: TGTGCCAGCAGCTTAGAAGGCAGGGGGGGTGAAAAACTGTTTTTT.

V gene TRBV27 combines with J gene TRBJ2-7; D might be TRBD2 (5 bases). The CDR3 length is 15 residues. Germline lookup yields CDR1 MNHEY and CDR2 SMNVEV (reference sequence). V shed 2 bases and J shed 0 bases, with 11 bases lying between them. CDR3 in amino acids: CASSLSLALSYEQYF. CDR3 DNA sequence: TGTGCCAGCAGTTTAAGCCTAGCCCTCTCCTACGAGCAGTACTTC.

CDR3 in DNA: TGTGCCAGCAGCACCGCAGGGGGTAACGAGCAGTACTTC. Translated: CASSTAGGNEQYF. The gene calls are TRBV7-6 and TRBJ2-7, with 7 bases identical to TRBD1. The germline gives CDR1 SGHVS, CDR2 FNYEAQ. V was clipped by 5 bases and J by 5 bases; unmatched bases: 6. The CDR3 loop spans 13 amino acids. Complete variable domain (other parts from reference TRBV7-6 and TRBJ2-7): GAGVSQSPRYKVTKRGQDVALRCDPISGHVSLYWYRQALGQGPEFLTYFNYEAQQDKSGLPNDRFSAERPEGSISTLTIQRTEQRDSAMYRCASSTAGGNEQYFGPGTRLTVT.

The rearrangement uses TRBV29-1 and TRBJ1-1; D is perhaps TRBD1 (5 bases). The CDR3 contains 12 residues. Germline values: CDR1 SQVTM, CDR2 ANQGSEA. Trimming removed 2 bases at V and 3 bases at J, with 7 bases between. CDR3 in amino acids: CSVEQGDTEAFF. CDR3 nucleotide sequence: TGCAGCGTTGAACAGGGCGACACTGAAGCTTTCTTT.

The chain joins TRBV12-3 or TRBV12-4 to TRBJ2-2; D is unresolved. The CDR3 extends over 13 amino acids. V shed 5 bases and J shed 10 bases, with 14 bases lying between them. Here the CDR3 reads CASSPPSHPELFF. DNA of the CDR3: TGTGCCAGCAGTCCTCCCTCCCACCCGGAGCTGTTTTTT.

This clonotype was seen a handful of times. J is TRBJ1-5 and V is TRBV7-2; TRBD1 is a possible D gene (5 bases). V dropped 1 base and J dropped 9 bases, with 13 bases sitting between them. The germline gives CDR1 SGHTA, CDR2 FQGNSA. CDR3 length equals 14 residues. CDR3 loop: CASSLGGGAGPQHF. The DNA of the CDR3 is TGTGCCAGCAGCTTAGGAGGAGGGGCAGGGCCCCAGCATTTT.

This clonotype was detected only a few times. The chain carries TRBV28 and TRBJ1-3, with D possibly matching TRBD1 (5 bases). With 2 bases removed from V and 3 bases from J, the gap between germline ends came to 23 bases. CDR1 is MDHEN, CDR2 SYDVKM, per germline. This CDR3 has 19 residues. CDR3 sequence reads: CASSLIVGRDGGFGNTIYF. CDR3 nucleotide sequence: TGTGCCAGCAGTTTAATCGTGGGGCGGGACGGCGGGTTTGGAAACACCATATATTTT.

The chain recombines TRBV10-2 with TRBJ1-3; D perhaps matches TRBD1 (6 bases). The germline V gene encodes CDR1 WSHSY and CDR2 SAAADI. The CDR3 is 15 amino acids. V lost 11 bases, J lost 2 bases, and 19 bases lay in between. In DNA, the CDR3 is TGCGCCGCCTCCACCACAGGGAGCCCTGGAAACACCATATATTTT. Its protein product is CAASTTGSPGNTIYF.

The chain has TRBV18 and TRBJ1-2; D is unclear. The CDR3 spans 13 residues. The germline V gene has CDR1 KGHSH and CDR2 LQKENI. Trimming removed 3 bases at V and 2 bases at J, with 7 bases between. The chain's CDR3 is CASSPLSNYGYTF. CDR3 sequence (DNA): TGTGCCAGCTCACCCCTCAGCAACTATGGCTACACCTTC.

This clonotype appeared once. The chain is built from TRBV5-1 and TRBJ1-2; possibly TRBD1 for D (6 bases). V was shortened by 1 base and J by 1 base, with 20 bases between the two germline ends. The CDR3 extends over 18 amino acids. CDR1 is SGHRS and CDR2 is YFSETQ in the germline V gene. The chain's CDR3 is CASSLNELGQPFNYGYTF. CDR3 sequence (DNA): TGCGCCAGCAGCTTGAATGAGTTGGGACAACCGTTTAACTATGGCTACACCTTC.

The chain combines TRBV5-6 with TRBJ2-7; 9 nucleotides line up with TRBD1. This CDR3 spans 14 amino acids. The junction had 6 bases not matched to a gene; V was cut back by 3 bases and J by 5 bases. Germline V CDR1 and CDR2: SGHDT, YYEEEE. The CDR3 nucleotides are TGTGCCAGCAGCTCCACAGGGGGCTTAAACGAGCAGTACTTC. Residues: CASSSTGGLNEQYF.